This T cell receptor beta chain was obtained from a study of cytomegalovirus exposure and HLA in healthy donors. Researchers ran the PCR with 60 Vbeta and 13 Jbeta primers. TCRdb's copy holds only in-frame clones and misses some; the assay was immunoSEQ multiplex PCR. The sample carries some 130,000 clones, around 83% recorded once. The sample was PBMCs. This clonotype was obtained from a woman in her fifties or sixties in good health and CMV-seropositive.

The CDR3, as DNA: TGTGCCAGCAGTTCTAGCGGGGTTCACAATGAGCAGTTCTTC. Translated: CASSSSGVHNEQFF. The genes are TRBV27 and TRBJ2-1; 9 nucleotides match TRBD2. The trim removed 4 bases at V and 5 bases at J, leaving 3 bases unmatched. The length of the CDR3 is 14 residues. The germline gives CDR1 MNHEY, CDR2 SMNVEV (reference sequence).